This record covers a single TCR beta chain. Its antigen is still unknown. Amplifying from RNA transcripts, the study obtained TCR beta CDR3 regions. In the first round, RT-PCR was carried out with HTBI primers, and a multiplex PCR formed the second round. One entry per CDR3 protein, called by TCRdb with MiXCR from the multiplex PCR reads. The table includes under 800,000 distinct CDR3 sequences, around a fifth detected once. The sample comes from a study of Graves' ophthalmopathy and Graves' hyperthyroidism. Study outcomes and limitations: Blood also harbored most expanded thyroid clonotypes above 0.001 frequency.

CDR3 length equals 13 residues. The germline V and J ends were trimmed by 5 bases and 8 bases, with 15 bases remaining between them. The V gene's germline CDR1 is MNHEY and CDR2 SVGEGT. Certain patients, namely those with other autoimmune diseases, uncontrolled infections, pregnancy or lactation, were excluded. Patients were diagnosed from clinical symptoms, serum thyroxine, TRAb, thyroid ultrasound and orbital computed tomography. The sequencing input was peripheral blood. The chain combines TRBV6-2 or TRBV6-3 with TRBJ2-5; D tentatively fits TRBD1 or TRBD2 (5 bases each). The sequence came from a woman younger than 35 with stable Graves' hyperthyroidism. Some clones in this sample may be carry-over from other donors' samples. The CDR3 region is CASSDPPGRTQYF. The CDR3 coding sequence is TGTGCCAGCAGTGACCCTCCGGGGCGTACCCAGTACTTC.